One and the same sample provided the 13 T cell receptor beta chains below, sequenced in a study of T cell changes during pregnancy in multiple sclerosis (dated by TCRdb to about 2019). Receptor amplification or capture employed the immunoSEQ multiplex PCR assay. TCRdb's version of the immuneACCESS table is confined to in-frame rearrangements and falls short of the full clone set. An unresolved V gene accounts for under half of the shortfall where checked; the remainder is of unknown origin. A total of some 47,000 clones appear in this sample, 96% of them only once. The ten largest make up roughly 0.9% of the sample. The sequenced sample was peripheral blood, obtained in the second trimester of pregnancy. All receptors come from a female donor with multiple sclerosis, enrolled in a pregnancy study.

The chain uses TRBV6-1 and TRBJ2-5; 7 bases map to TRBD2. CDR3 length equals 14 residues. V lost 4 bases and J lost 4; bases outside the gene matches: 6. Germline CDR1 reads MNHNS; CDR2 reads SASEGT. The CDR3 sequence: CASSGWGGVETQYF. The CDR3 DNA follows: TGTGCCAGCAGTGGGTGGGGGGGAGTAGAGACCCAGTACTTC.

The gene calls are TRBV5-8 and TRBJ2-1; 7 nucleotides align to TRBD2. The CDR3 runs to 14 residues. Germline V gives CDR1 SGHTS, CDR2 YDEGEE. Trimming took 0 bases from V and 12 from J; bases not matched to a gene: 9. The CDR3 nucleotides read TGTGCCAGCAGCTTGGGGGGAGGGGATATTCGGCAGTTCTTC. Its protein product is CASSLGGGDIRQFF.

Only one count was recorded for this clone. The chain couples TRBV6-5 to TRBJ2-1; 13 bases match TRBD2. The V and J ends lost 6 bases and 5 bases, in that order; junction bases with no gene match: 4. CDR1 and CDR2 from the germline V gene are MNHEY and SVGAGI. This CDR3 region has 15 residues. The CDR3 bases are TGTGCCAGCAGCCCCGGGACTAGCGGGAACAATGAGCAGTTCTTC. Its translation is CASSPGTSGNNEQFF.

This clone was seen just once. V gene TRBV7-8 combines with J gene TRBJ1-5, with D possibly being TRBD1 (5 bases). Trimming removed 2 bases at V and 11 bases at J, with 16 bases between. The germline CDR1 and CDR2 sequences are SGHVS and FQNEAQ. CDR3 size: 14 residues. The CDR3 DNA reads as TGTGCCAGCAGCTTAATGGCAGGACCCAGGGCCCAGCATTTT. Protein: CASSLMAGPRAQHF.

CDR3 region: CASSLRGAGDNQETQYF. The CDR3 coding sequence is TGTGCCAGCAGCCTAAGGGGAGCGGGGGACAACCAAGAGACCCAGTACTTC. The chain uses TRBV4-2 and TRBJ2-5; 8 positions agree with TRBD2. Germline V CDR1 and CDR2: LGHNA, YNFKEQ. The junction had 10 bases not matched to a gene; V was cut back by 4 bases and J by 0 bases. This CDR3 region has 17 residues.

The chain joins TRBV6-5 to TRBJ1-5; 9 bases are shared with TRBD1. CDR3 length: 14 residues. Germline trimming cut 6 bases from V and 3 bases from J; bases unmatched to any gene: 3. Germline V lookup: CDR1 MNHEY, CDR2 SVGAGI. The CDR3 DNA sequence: TGTGCCAGCAGGGGACAGGGCCACAATCAGCCCCAGCATTTT. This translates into CASRGQGHNQPQHF.

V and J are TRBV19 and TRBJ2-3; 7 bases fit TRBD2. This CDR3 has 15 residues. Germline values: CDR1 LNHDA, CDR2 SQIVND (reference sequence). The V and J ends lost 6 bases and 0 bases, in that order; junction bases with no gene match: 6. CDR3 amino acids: CASSPRDYSTDTQYF. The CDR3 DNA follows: TGTGCCAGTAGCCCGAGGGACTACAGCACAGATACGCAGTATTTT.

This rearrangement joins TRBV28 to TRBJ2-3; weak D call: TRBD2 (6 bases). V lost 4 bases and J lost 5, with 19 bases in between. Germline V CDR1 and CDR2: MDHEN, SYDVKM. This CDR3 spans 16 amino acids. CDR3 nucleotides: TGTGCCAGCAGTTCCTCCCGGCGCCGGGAGTTAGATACGCAGTATTTT. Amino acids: CASSSSRRRELDTQYF.

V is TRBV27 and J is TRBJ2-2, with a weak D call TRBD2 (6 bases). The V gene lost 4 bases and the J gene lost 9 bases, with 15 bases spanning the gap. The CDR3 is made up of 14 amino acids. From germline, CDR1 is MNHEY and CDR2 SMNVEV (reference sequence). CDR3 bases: TGTGCCAGCAGTTATGGAGGGGTGAAAAGGGAGCTGTTTTTT. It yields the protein CASSYGGVKRELFF.

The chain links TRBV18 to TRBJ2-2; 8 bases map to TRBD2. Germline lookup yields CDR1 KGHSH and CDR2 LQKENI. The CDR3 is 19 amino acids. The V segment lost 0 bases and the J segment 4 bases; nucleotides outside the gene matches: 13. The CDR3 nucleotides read TGTGCCAGCTCACCACCGTTGACCCTGGCGGGGGGAAGCACCGGGGAGCTGTTTTTT. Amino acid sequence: CASSPPLTLAGGSTGELFF.

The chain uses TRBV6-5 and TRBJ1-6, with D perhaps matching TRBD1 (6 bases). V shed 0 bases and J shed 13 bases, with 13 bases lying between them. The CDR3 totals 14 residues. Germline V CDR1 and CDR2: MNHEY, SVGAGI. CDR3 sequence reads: CASSYSGTRGPLHF. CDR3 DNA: TGTGCCAGCAGTTACTCCGGGACAAGGGGGCCCCTCCACTTT.

This CDR3 reads CASSVQGTDTQYF. As DNA, the CDR3 is TGTGCCAGCAGTGTCCAGGGCACAGATACGCAGTATTTT. The gene calls are TRBV6-4 and TRBJ2-3; D unresolved. CDR1 and CDR2 (germline): MRHNA, SNTAGT. The CDR3 is 13 residues long. Trimming took off 4 bases at V and 1 base at J, with 6 bases between the two ends.

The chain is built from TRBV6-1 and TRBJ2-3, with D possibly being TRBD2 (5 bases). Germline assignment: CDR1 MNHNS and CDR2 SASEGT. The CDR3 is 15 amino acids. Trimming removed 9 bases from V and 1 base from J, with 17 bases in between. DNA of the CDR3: TGTGCCAGTTCGGACCGGGGTTCCGGCACAGATACGCAGTATTTT. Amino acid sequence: CASSDRGSGTDTQYF.